The rows below give T cell receptor beta chains drawn from one sample of a study of OX40 agonist ivuxolimab in advanced cancers. The protocol was immunoSEQ multiplex PCR, while the TCRdb copy is restricted to in-frame clones and leaves out a portion. The sample lists some 30,000 clones; around 84% were seen once. The specimen comprised CD4+ or CD8+ T cells sorted from blood, sampled in a trial of the OX40 agonist ivuxolimab. The origin of the receptors is an adult with an advanced solid tumor such as melanoma, head and neck, liver or kidney cancer. Each CDR3 is given with its conserved first and last residue. A D gene is named only where the DNA matches it firmly. For some rows the clone size is stated as once, few or many, or as a class when expanded; others skip it.

clone size: medium-sized
D gene: TRBD2
V gene: TRBV5-4
J gene: TRBJ2-7
CDR3 DNA: TGTGCCAGCAGCTGGGAGGGACGTTGGAGCTCCTACGAGCAGTACTTC
CDR3 protein: CASSWEGRWSSYEQYF

clone size: .
D gene: .
V gene: TRBV28
J gene: TRBJ2-7
CDR3 DNA: TGTGCCAGCAATTTACCTCGGACAGAGGGTTCCTACGAGCAGTACTTC
CDR3 protein: CASNLPRTEGSYEQYF

clone size: once
D gene: .
V gene: TRBV9
J gene: TRBJ2-7
CDR3 DNA: TGTGCCAGCAGCGTAGCGGGGAACCTCTACGAGCAGTACTTC
CDR3 protein: CASSVAGNLYEQYF

clone size: .
D gene: .
V gene: TRBV5-5
J gene: TRBJ1-2
CDR3 DNA: TGTGCCAGCAGCGCTGCAGCTTATGGCTACACCTTC
CDR3 protein: CASSAAAYGYTF

clone size: .
D gene: TRBD2
V gene: TRBV7-9
J gene: TRBJ2-7
CDR3 DNA: TGTGCCAGCAGCTGGGACTACAGCTCCTACGAGCAGTACTTC
CDR3 protein: CASSWDYSSYEQYF

clone size: once
D gene: .
V gene: TRBV11-2
J gene: TRBJ2-2
CDR3 DNA: TGTGCCAGCAGCTTAGGATACTCGGCCCACACCGGGGAGCTGTTTTTT
CDR3 protein: CASSLGYSAHTGELFF

clone size: .
D gene: .
V gene: TRBV9
J gene: TRBJ2-3
CDR3 DNA: TGTGCCAGCAGCGTAGACGGGCTCAGCACAGATACGCAGTATTTT
CDR3 protein: CASSVDGLSTDTQYF

clone size: .
D gene: .
V gene: TRBV4-1
J gene: TRBJ1-1
CDR3 DNA: TGCGCCAGCAGTACACTCCCGGCACGGGGGAACACTGAAGCTTTCTTT
CDR3 protein: CASSTLPARGNTEAFF

clone size: .
D gene: TRBD2
V gene: TRBV13
J gene: TRBJ2-5
CDR3 DNA: TGTGCCAGCAGCTTATCGGTACTAGCGGGAGGAGAGACCCAGTACTTC
CDR3 protein: CASSLSVLAGGETQYF

clone size: .
D gene: .
V gene: TRBV28
J gene: TRBJ2-6
CDR3 DNA: TGTGCCAGCAGTTTCCCAACCGGGACTTACTACTCTGGGGCCAACGTCCTGACTTTC
CDR3 protein: CASSFPTGTYYSGANVLTF

clone size: .
D gene: TRBD1
V gene: TRBV28
J gene: TRBJ1-2
CDR3 DNA: TGTGCCAGCAGCCCCGGGACAGCTCATGGCTACACCTTC
CDR3 protein: CASSPGTAHGYTF

clone size: .
D gene: TRBD2
V gene: TRBV19
J gene: TRBJ2-1
CDR3 DNA: TGTGCCAGTAGTGCTACTAGCGGACGGAACGATGAGCAGTTCTTC
CDR3 protein: CASSATSGRNDEQFF

clone size: .
D gene: .
V gene: TRBV28
J gene: TRBJ2-5
CDR3 DNA: TGTGCCAGCAGTTCCTCGTACCAGCAAGAGACCCAGTACTTC
CDR3 protein: CASSSSYQQETQYF

clone size: .
D gene: .
V gene: TRBV11-2
J gene: TRBJ2-5
CDR3 DNA: TGTGCCAGCAGCTACTCGTCTAGCCCGGAGACCCAGTACTTC
CDR3 protein: CASSYSSSPETQYF

clone size: .
D gene: TRBD2
V gene: TRBV5-1
J gene: TRBJ2-1
CDR3 DNA: TGCGCCAGCAGCTTGGGGACTAGCGGCTACAATGAGCAGTTCTTC
CDR3 protein: CASSLGTSGYNEQFF

clone size: .
D gene: .
V gene: TRBV6-6
J gene: TRBJ2-3
CDR3 DNA: TGTGCCAGCAGTTCGAGTGTGGCAGATACGCAGTATTTT
CDR3 protein: CASSSSVADTQYF

clone size: .
D gene: .
V gene: TRBV18
J gene: TRBJ1-2
CDR3 DNA: TGTGCCAGCTCACTAGAGACTAACTATGGCTACACCTTC
CDR3 protein: CASSLETNYGYTF

clone size: medium-sized
D gene: .
V gene: TRBV28
J gene: TRBJ2-3
CDR3 DNA: TGTGCCAGCAAAGGGTGGGAGGGCACAGATACGCAGTATTTT
CDR3 protein: CASKGWEGTDTQYF

clone size: .
D gene: .
V gene: TRBV6-5
J gene: TRBJ1-2
CDR3 DNA: TGTGCCAGCAGCCTCAGGGGATATGGCTACACCTTC
CDR3 protein: CASSLRGYGYTF

clone size: .
D gene: .
V gene: TRBV28
J gene: TRBJ1-5
CDR3 DNA: TGTGCCAGCAGGCCTGCAGGCGTAGGTCAGCCCCAGCATTTT
CDR3 protein: CASRPAGVGQPQHF

clone size: .
D gene: .
V gene: TRBV28
J gene: TRBJ2-2
CDR3 DNA: TGTGCCAGCAGTCGGGAGAACACCGGGGAGCTGTTTTTT
CDR3 protein: CASSRENTGELFF

clone size: .
D gene: .
V gene: TRBV4-1
J gene: TRBJ1-4
CDR3 DNA: TGCGCCAGCAGCCAAGATGGTGCAGGGCGCGGTGAAAAACTGTTTTTT
CDR3 protein: CASSQDGAGRGEKLFF

clone size: .
D gene: .
V gene: TRBV5-1
J gene: TRBJ2-1
CDR3 DNA: TGCGCCAGCAGCTTGGAGGCACAGGGTCCCTACAATGAGCAGTTCTTC
CDR3 protein: CASSLEAQGPYNEQFF

clone size: .
D gene: .
V gene: TRBV11-3
J gene: TRBJ2-7
CDR3 DNA: TGTGCCAGCAGCTCCTCCTCGATGGGGGCATGGAGGGAGCAGTACTTC
CDR3 protein: CASSSSSMGAWREQYF

clone size: few
D gene: .
V gene: TRBV10-1
J gene: TRBJ1-6
CDR3 DNA: TGCGCCAGCAAGGGCAGGTGGAATTCACCCCTCCACTTT
CDR3 protein: CASKGRWNSPLHF

clone size: once
D gene: .
V gene: TRBV13
J gene: TRBJ2-1
CDR3 DNA: TGTGCCAGCAAACAGGGACCTACCTCCTACAATGAGCAGTTCTTC
CDR3 protein: CASKQGPTSYNEQFF

clone size: once
D gene: TRBD2
V gene: TRBV27
J gene: TRBJ2-1
CDR3 DNA: TGTGCCAGCAGTTTCGTTTCAAGCGGGGGATTCCCGTACAATGAGCAGTTCTTC
CDR3 protein: CASSFVSSGGFPYNEQFF

clone size: .
D gene: TRBD2
V gene: TRBV7-6
J gene: TRBJ2-7
CDR3 DNA: TGTGCCAGCAGCCCTGAGGCGGGAGGGGACGAGCAGTACTTC
CDR3 protein: CASSPEAGGDEQYF

clone size: .
D gene: TRBD2
V gene: TRBV29-1
J gene: TRBJ2-6
CDR3 DNA: TGCAGCGTTGAAGATCTCGGGACTAGCGGGCCGTCGGGGGCCAACGTCCTGACTTTC
CDR3 protein: CSVEDLGTSGPSGANVLTF

clone size: few
D gene: .
V gene: TRBV5-4
J gene: TRBJ2-3
CDR3 DNA: TGTGCCAGCACCTTGGACCCGGGACAACTCCCAGATACGCAGTATTTT
CDR3 protein: CASTLDPGQLPDTQYF

clone size: once
D gene: .
V gene: TRBV7-8
J gene: TRBJ2-2
CDR3 DNA: TGTGCCAGCAGCCGACAGGGAGGGACCGGGGAGCTGTTTTTT
CDR3 protein: CASSRQGGTGELFF

clone size: .
D gene: .
V gene: TRBV7-8
J gene: TRBJ1-5
CDR3 DNA: TGTGCCAGCAGCGGCAGGGGTAGCAATCAGCCCCAGCATTTT
CDR3 protein: CASSGRGSNQPQHF

clone size: .
D gene: .
V gene: TRBV6-5
J gene: TRBJ2-1
CDR3 DNA: TGTGCCAGCAGTTACTCGATGTGGGATGAGCAGTTCTTC
CDR3 protein: CASSYSMWDEQFF

clone size: .
D gene: .
V gene: TRBV2
J gene: TRBJ2-3
CDR3 DNA: TGTGCCAGCACCCCCCGGAGCACAGATACGCAGTATTTT
CDR3 protein: CASTPRSTDTQYF

clone size: .
D gene: TRBD2
V gene: TRBV2
J gene: TRBJ2-5
CDR3 DNA: TGTGCCAGCACCGATCCGGGACTAGCTTCAGTCAGGGGTTCGGAGACCCAGTACTTC
CDR3 protein: CASTDPGLASVRGSETQYF

clone size: .
D gene: .
V gene: TRBV5-1
J gene: TRBJ2-2
CDR3 DNA: TGCGCCAGCAAACTCGGAGGGGAGGACACCGGGGAGCTGTTTTTT
CDR3 protein: CASKLGGEDTGELFF

clone size: .
D gene: .
V gene: TRBV7-9
J gene: TRBJ2-7
CDR3 DNA: TGTGCCAGCAGGTCCCCATTGGGCTACGAGCAGTACTTC
CDR3 protein: CASRSPLGYEQYF

clone size: .
D gene: .
V gene: TRBV19
J gene: TRBJ1-1
CDR3 DNA: TGTGCCAGTAGTATAGTCGCTGGGAACACTGAAGCTTTCTTT
CDR3 protein: CASSIVAGNTEAFF